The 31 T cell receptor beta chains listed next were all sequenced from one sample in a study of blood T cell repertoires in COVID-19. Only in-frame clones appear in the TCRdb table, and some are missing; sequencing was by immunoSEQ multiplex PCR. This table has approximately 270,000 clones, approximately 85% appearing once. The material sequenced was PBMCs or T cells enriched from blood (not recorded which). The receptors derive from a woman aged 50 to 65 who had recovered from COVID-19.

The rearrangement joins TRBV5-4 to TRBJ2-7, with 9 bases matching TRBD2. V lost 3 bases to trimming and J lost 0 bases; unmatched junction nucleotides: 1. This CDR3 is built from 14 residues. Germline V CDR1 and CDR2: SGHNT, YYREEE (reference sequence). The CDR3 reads CASSYSGSSYEQYF. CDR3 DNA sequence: TGTGCCAGCAGCTATAGCGGGAGCTCCTACGAGCAGTACTTC.

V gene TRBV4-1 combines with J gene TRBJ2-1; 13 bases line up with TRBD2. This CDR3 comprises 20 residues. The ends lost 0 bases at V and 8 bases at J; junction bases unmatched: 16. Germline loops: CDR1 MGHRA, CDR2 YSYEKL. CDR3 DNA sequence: TGCGCCAGCAGCCAAGATCTCACTAGCGGGAGGGGGGGCCCTGGTCATGAGCAGTTCTTC. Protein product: CASSQDLTSGRGGPGHEQFF.

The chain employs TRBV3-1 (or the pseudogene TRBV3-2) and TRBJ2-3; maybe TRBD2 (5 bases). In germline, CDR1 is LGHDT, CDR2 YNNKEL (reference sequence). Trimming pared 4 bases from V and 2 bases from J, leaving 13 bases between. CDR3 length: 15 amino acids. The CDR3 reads CASSPGTRNTDTQYF. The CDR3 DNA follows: TGTGCCAGCAGCCCTGGAACTAGAAACACAGATACGCAGTATTTT.

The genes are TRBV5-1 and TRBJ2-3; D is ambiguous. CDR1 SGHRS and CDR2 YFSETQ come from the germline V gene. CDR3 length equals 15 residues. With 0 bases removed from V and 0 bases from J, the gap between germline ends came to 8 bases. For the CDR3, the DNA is TGCGCCAGCAGCTTGGCCCGAGAAAGCACAGATACGCAGTATTTT. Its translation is CASSLARESTDTQYF.

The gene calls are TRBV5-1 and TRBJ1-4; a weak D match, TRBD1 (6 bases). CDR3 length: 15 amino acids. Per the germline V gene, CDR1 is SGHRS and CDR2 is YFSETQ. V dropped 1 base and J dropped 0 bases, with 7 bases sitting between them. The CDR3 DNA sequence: TGCGCCAGCAGCTTGAAGGGGGCAACTAATGAAAAACTGTTTTTT. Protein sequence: CASSLKGATNEKLFF. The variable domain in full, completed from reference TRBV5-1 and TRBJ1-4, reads KAGVTQTPRYLIKTRGQQVTLSCSPISGHRSVSWYQQTPGQGLQFLFEYFSETQRNKGNFPGRFSGRQFSNSRSEMNVSTLELGDSALYLCASSLKGATNEKLFFGSGTQLSVL.

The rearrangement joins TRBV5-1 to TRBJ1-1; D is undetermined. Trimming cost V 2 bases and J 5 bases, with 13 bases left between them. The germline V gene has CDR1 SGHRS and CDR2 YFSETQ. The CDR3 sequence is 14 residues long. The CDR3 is CASSFDSGGTEAFF. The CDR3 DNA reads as TGCGCCAGCAGCTTTGACTCCGGCGGGACTGAAGCTTTCTTT.

This chain's CDR3 is CAISERLAGKTGELFF. The CDR3 bases are TGTGCCATCAGTGAGCGACTAGCGGGAAAAACCGGGGAGCTGTTTTTT. The V and J genes are TRBV10-3 and TRBJ2-2; 11 bases line up with TRBD2. Per germline, CDR1 ENHRY and CDR2 SYGVKD. The CDR3 runs 16 residues. Losses at the gene ends were 2 bases for V and 5 bases for J; bases not matched to a gene: 4.

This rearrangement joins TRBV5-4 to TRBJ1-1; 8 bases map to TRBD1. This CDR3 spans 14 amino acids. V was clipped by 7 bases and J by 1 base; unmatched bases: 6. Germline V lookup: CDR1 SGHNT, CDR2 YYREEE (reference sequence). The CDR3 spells CASGRTGKNTEAFF. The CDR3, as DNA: TGTGCCAGCGGTAGGACAGGGAAGAACACTGAAGCTTTCTTT.

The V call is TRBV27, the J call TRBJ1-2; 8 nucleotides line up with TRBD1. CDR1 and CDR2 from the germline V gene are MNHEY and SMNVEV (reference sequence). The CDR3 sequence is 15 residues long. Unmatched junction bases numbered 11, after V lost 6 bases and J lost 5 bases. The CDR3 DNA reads TGTGCCAGCAGCATCTCCGGGACAGGAACATATGGCTACACCTTC. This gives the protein CASSISGTGTYGYTF.

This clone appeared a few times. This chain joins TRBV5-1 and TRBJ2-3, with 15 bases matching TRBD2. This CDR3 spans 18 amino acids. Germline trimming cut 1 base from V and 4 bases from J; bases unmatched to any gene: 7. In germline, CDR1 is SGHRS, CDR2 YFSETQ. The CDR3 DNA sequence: TGCGCCAGCAGCTTGTGGACTAGCGGGAGGGCGGATTCAGATACGCAGTATTTT. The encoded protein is CASSLWTSGRADSDTQYF.

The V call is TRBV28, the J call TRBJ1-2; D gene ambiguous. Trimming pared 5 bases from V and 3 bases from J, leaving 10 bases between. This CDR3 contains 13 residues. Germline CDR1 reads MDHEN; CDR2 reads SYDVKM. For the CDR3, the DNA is TGTGCCAGCAGTGATATGCGGTACTATGGCTACACCTTC. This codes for CASSDMRYYGYTF.

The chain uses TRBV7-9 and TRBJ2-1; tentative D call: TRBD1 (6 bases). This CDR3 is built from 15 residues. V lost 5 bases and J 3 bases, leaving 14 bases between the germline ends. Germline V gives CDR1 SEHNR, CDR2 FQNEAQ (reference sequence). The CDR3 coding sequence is TGTGCCAGCAGCCTCAGCAGGGGCGGCTACAATGAGCAGTTCTTC. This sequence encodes CASSLSRGGYNEQFF.

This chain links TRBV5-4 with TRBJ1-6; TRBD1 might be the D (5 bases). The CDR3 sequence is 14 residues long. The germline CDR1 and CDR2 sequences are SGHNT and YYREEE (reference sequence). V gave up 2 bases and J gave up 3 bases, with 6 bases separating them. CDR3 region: CASSFDSYNSPLHF. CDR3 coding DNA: TGTGCCAGCAGCTTCGACAGCTATAATTCACCCCTCCACTTT.

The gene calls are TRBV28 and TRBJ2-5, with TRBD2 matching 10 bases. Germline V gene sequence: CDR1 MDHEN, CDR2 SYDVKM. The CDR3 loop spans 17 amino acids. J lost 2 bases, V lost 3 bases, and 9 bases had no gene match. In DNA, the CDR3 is TGTGCCAGCAGTTTGGGTCTAGCGGGAGTCGGGCAAGAGACCCAGTACTTC. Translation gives CASSLGLAGVGQETQYF.

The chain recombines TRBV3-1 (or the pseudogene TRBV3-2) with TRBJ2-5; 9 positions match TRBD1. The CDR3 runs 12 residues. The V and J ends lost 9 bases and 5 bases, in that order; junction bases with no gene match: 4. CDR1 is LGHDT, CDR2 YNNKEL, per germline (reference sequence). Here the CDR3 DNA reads TGTGCCAGTAGACAGGGGGAGGAGACCCAGTACTTC. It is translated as CASRQGEETQYF.

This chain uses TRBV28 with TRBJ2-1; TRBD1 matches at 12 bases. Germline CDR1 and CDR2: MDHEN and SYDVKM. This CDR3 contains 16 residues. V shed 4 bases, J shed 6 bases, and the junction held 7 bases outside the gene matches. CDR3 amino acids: CASSSSGTGGPNEQFF. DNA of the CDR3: TGTGCCAGCAGTTCCTCCGGGACAGGGGGCCCCAATGAGCAGTTCTTC.

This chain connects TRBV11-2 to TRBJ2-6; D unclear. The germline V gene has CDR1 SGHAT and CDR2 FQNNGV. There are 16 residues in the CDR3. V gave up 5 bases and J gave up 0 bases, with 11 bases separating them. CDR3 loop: CASSLFTSSGANVLTF. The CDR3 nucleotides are TGTGCCAGCAGCCTATTTACCTCCTCTGGGGCCAACGTCCTGACTTTC.

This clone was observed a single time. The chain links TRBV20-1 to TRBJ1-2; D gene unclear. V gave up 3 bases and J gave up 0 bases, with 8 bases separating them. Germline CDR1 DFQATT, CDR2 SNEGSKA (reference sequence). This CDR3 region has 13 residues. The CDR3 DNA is TGCAGTGCTAGTAGTGGCCCTAACTATGGCTACACCTTC. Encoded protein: CSASSGPNYGYTF.

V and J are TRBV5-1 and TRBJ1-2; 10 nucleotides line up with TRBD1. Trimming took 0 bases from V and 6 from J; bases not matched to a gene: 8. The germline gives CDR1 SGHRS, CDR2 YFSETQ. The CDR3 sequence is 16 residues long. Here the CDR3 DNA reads TGCGCCAGCAGCTTGGCTCGGGACAGGGGAATTGATGGCTACACCTTC. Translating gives CASSLARDRGIDGYTF.

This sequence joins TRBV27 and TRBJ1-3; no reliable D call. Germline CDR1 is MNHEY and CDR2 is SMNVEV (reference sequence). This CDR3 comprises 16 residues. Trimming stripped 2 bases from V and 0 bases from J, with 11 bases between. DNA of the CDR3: TGTGCCAGCAGTTTACTCACGCCGGTCTCTGGAAACACCATATATTTT. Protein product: CASSLLTPVSGNTIYF.

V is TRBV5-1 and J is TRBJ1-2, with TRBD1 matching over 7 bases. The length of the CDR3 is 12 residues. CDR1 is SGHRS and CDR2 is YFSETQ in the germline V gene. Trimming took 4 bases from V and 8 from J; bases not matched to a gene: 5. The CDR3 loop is CASSEGARGYTF. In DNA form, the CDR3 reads TGCGCCAGCAGCGAGGGGGCTCGGGGCTACACCTTC.

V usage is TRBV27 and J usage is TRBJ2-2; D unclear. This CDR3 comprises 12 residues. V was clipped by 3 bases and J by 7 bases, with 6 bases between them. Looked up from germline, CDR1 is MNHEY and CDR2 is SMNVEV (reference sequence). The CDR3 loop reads CASSFTVGELFF. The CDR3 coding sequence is TGTGCCAGCAGTTTTACGGTCGGGGAGCTGTTTTTT.

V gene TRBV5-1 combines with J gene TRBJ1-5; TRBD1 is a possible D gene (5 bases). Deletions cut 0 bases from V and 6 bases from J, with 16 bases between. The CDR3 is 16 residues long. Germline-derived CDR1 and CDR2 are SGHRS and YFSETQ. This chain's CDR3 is CASSLAELGGVQPQHF. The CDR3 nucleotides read TGCGCCAGCAGCTTGGCGGAACTGGGGGGTGTTCAGCCCCAGCATTTT.

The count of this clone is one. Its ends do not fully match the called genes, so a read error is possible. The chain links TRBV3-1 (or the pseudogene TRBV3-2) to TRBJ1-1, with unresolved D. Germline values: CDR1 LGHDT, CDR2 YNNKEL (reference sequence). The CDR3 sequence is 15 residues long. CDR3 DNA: TGTGCCAGCAGTCAAGGATCCAGGCGGAGGACTGAAGCTTTCTTT. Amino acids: CASSQGSRRRTEAFF.

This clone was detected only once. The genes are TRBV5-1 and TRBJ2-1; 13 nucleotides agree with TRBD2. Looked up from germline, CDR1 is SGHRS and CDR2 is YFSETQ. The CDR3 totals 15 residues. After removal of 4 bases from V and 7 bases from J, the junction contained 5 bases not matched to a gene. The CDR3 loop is CASSTGTSGANEQFF. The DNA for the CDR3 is TGCGCCAGCAGCACCGGGACTAGCGGGGCAAATGAGCAGTTCTTC.

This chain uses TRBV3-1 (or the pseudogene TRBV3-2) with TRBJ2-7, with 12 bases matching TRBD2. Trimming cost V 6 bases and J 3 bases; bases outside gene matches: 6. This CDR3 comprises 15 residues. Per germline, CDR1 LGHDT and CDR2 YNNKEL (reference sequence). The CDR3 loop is CASSHGLAGHYEQYF. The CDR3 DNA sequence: TGTGCCAGCAGTCACGGACTAGCGGGACACTACGAGCAGTACTTC.

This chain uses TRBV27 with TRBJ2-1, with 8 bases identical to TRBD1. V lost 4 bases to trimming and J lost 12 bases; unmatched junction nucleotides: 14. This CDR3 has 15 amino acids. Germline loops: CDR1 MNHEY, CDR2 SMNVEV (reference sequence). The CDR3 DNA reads TGTGCCAGCAGTTCCACGGTGCAGGGGGCAAGCGGGCAGTTCTTC. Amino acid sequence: CASSSTVQGASGQFF.

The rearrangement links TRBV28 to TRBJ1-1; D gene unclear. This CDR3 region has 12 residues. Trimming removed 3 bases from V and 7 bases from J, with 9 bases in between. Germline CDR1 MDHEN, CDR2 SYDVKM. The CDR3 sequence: CASSFRTLEAFF. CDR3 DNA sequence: TGTGCCAGCAGTTTCCGGACTCTTGAAGCTTTCTTT.

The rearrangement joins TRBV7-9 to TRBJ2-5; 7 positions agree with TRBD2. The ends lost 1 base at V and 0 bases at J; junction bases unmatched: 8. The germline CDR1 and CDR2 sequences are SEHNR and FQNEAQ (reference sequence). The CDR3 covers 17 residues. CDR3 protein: CASSLGLSGPYQETQYF. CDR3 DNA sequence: TGTGCCAGCAGCTTAGGCCTTAGCGGGCCATACCAAGAGACCCAGTACTTC.

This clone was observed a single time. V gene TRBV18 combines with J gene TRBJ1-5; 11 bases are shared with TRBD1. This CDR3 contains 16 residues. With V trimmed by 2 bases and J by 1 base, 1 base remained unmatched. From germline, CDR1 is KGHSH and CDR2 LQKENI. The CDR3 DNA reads TGTGCCAGCTCACCATGGGACAGGGGGAGCAATCAGCCCCAGCATTTT. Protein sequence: CASSPWDRGSNQPQHF.

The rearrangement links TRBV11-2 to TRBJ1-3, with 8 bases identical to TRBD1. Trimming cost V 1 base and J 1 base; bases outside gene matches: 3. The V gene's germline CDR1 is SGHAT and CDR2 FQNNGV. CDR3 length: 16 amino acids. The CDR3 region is CASSLVTGGSGNTIYF. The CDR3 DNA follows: TGTGCCAGCAGCTTAGTCACAGGGGGATCTGGAAACACCATATATTTT.